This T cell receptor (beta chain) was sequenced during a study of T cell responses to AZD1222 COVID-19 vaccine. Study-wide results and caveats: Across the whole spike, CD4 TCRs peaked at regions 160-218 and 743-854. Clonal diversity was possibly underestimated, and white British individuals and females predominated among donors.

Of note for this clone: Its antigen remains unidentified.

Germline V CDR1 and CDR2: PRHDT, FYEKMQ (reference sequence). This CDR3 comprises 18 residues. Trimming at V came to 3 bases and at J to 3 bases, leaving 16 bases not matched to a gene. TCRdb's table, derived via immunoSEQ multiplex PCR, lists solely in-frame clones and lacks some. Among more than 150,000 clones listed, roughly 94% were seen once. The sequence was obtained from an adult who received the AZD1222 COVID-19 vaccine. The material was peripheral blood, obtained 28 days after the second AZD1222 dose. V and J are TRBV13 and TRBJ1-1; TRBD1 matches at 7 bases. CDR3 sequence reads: CASSLSPLRRQGHTEAFF. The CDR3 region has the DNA TGTGCCAGCAGCTTGAGCCCACTTCGCCGACAGGGCCACACTGAAGCTTTCTTT.